This TCR beta chain was identified during a study of CD8 T cells in Susac syndrome. About the study: There were Susac syndrome patients who were therapy-naive at blood draw, others on corticosteroids, and others on intravenous immunoglobulin alone. Whole-study results and caveats: CD4+ T cell repertoires in Susac syndrome lacked clonal expansion.

CDR1 and CDR2 (germline): SGHDT, YYEEEE. The CDR3 contains 14 residues. V shed 3 bases and J 2 bases; nucleotides not matched to a gene: 1. Reverse transcription of roughly 0.45 to 1 ug RNA was performed with random hexamers. The authors amplified TCR beta CDR3 across 54 Vbeta and 13 Jbeta using immunoSEQ multiplex PCR. TCRdb ran MiXCR on the immunoSEQ multiplex PCR reads and lists one entry per CDR3 protein. This sample has around 71,000 distinct CDR3 sequences, with about 92% found just once. About this clonotype itself: Its target is not known.

This TCR was recovered from a human donor with Susac syndrome. Sequencing input: CD4+ T cells from PBMCs. This chain uses TRBV5-6 with TRBJ2-7; 11 bases match TRBD2. The CDR3 region is CASSSGLAAYEQYF. The DNA for the CDR3 is TGTGCCAGCAGCTCGGGACTAGCGGCCTACGAGCAGTACTTC.